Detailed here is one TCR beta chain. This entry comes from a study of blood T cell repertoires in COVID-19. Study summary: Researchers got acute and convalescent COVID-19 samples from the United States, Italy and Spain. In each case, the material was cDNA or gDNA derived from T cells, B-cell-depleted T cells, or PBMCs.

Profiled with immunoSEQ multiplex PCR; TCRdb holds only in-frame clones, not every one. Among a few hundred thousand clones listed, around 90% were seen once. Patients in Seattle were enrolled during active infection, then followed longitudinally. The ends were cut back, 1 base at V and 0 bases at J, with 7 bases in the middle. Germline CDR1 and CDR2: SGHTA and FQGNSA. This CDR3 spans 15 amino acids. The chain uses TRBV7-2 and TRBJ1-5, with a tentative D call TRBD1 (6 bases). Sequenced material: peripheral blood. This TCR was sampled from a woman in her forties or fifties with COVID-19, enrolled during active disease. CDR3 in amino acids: CASSLEGGSNQPQHF. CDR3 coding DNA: TGTGCCAGCAGCTTAGAAGGGGGTAGCAATCAGCCCCAGCATTTT.